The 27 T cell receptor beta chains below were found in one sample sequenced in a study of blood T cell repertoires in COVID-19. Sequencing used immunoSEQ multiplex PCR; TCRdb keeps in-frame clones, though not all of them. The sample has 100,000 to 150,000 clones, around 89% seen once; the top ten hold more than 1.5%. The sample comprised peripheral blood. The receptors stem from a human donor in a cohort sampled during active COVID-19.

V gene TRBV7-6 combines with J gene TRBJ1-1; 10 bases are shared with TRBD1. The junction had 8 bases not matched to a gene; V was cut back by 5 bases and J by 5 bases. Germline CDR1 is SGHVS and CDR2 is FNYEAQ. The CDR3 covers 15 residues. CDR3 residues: CASSQTGGPGTEAFF. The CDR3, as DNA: TGTGCCAGCAGCCAGACAGGGGGCCCGGGAACTGAAGCTTTCTTT.

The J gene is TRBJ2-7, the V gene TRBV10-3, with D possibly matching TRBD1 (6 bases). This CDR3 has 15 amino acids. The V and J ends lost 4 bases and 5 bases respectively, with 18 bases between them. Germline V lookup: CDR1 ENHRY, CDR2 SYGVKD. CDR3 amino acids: CAISAAGTPKDEQYF. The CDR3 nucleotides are TGTGCCATCAGTGCCGCCGGGACACCCAAAGACGAGCAGTACTTC.

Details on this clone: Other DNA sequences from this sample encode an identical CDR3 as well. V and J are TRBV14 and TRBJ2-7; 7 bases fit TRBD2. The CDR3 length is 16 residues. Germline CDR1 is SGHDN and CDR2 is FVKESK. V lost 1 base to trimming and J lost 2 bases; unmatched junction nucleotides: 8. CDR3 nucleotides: TGTGCCAGCAGCCAAGTATCTAGCGGCCCAACCTACGAGCAGTACTTC. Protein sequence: CASSQVSSGPTYEQYF.

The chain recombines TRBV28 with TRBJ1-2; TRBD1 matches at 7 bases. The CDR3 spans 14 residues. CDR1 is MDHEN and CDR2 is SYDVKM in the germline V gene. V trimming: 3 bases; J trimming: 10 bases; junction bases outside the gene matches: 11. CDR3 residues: CASSFNRGGADYTF. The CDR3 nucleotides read TGTGCCAGCAGTTTCAACAGGGGAGGTGCCGACTACACCTTC.

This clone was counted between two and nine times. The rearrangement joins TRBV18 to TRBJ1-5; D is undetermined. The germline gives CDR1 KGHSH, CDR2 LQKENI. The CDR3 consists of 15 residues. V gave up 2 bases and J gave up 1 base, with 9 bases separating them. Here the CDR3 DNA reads TGTGCCAGCTCACCAAATTCGGGGAGCAATCAGCCCCAGCATTTT. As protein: CASSPNSGSNQPQHF.

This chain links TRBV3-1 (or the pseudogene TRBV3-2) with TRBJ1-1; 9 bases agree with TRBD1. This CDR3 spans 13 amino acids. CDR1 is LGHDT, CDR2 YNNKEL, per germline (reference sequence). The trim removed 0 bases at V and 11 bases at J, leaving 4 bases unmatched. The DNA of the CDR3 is TGTGCCAGCAGCCAAGATCAAGGGACAGGGGCTTTCTTT. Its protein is CASSQDQGTGAFF.

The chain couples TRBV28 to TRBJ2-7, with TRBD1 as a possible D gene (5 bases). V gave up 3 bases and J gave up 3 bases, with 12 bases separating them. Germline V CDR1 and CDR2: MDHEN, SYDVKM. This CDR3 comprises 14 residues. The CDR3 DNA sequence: TGTGCCAGCAGTTTGGCAGGGTCAGGCTACGAGCAGTACTTC. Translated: CASSLAGSGYEQYF. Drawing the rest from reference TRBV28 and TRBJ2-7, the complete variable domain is DVKVTQSSRYLVKRTGEKVFLECVQDMDHENMFWYRQDPGLGLRLIYFSYDVKMKEKGDIPEGYSVSREKKERFSLILESASTNQTSMYLCASSLAGSGYEQYFGPGTRLTVT.

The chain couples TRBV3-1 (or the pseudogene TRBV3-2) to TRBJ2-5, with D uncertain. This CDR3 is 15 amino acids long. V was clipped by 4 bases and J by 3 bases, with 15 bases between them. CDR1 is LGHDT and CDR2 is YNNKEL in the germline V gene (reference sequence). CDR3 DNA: TGTGCCAGCAGCCCTCAACCCAATCCTAAAGAGACCCAGTACTTC. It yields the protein CASSPQPNPKETQYF.

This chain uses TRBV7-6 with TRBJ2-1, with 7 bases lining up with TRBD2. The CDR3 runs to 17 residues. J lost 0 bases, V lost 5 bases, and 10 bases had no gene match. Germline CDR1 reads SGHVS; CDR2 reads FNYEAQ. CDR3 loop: CASSLEQRESSYNEQFF. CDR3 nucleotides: TGTGCCAGCAGCCTCGAGCAGCGGGAAAGCTCCTACAATGAGCAGTTCTTC.

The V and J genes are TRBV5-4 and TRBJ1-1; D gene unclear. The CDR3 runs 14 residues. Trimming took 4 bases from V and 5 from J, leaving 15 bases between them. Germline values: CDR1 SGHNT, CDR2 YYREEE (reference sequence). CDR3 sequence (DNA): TGTGCCAGCAGCCACACGGGGAAGAGGACTGAAGCTTTCTTT. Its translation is CASSHTGKRTEAFF.

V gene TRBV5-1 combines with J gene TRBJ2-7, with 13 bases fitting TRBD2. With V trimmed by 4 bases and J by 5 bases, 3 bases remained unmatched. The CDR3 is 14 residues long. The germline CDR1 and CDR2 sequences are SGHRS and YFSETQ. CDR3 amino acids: CASSTTSGRDEQYF. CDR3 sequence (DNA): TGCGCCAGCAGCACCACTAGCGGGAGGGACGAGCAGTACTTC.

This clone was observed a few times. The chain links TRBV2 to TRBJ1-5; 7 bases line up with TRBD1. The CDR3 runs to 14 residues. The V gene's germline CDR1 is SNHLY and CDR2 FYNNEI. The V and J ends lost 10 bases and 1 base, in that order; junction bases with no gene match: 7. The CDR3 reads CATRRGRSNQPQHF. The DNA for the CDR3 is TGTGCCACTCGTAGGGGGCGCAGCAATCAGCCCCAGCATTTT.

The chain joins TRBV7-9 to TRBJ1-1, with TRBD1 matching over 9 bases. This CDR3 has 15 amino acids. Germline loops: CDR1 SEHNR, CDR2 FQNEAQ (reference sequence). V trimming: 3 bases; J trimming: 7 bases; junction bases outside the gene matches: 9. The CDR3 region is CASSFQKQGAVEAFF. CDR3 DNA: TGTGCCAGCAGCTTCCAAAAACAGGGGGCCGTTGAAGCTTTCTTT.

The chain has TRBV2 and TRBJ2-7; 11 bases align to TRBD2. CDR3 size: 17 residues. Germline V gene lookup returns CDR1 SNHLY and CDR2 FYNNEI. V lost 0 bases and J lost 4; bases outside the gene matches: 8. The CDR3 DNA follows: TGTGCCAGCAGTGAAGCTCGGGCTAGCGGGAGGAGGTACGAGCAGTACTTC. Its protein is CASSEARASGRRYEQYF.

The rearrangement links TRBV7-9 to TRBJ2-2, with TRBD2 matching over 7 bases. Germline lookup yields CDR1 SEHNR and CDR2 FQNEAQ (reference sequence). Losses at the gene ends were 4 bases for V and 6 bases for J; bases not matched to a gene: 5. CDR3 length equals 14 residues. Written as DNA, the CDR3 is TGTGCCAGCAGCTCCCGACGGGGGGCCGGGGAGCTGTTTTTT. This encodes CASSSRRGAGELFF. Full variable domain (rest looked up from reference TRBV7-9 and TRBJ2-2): DTGVSQNPRHKITKRGQNVTFRCDPISEHNRLYWYRQTLGQGPEFLTYFQNEAQLEKSRLLSDRFSAERPKGSFSTLEIQRTEQGDSAMYLCASSSRRGAGELFFGEGSRLTVL.

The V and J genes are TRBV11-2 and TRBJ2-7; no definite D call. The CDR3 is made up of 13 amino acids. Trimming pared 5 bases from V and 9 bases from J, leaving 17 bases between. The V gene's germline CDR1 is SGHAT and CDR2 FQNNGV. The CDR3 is CASSPSASSGQYF. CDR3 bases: TGTGCCAGCAGCCCCTCGGCCTCCTCGGGGCAGTACTTC. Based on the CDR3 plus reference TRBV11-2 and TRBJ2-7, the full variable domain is EAGVAQSPRYKIIEKRQSVAFWCNPISGHATLYWYQQILGQGPKLLIQFQNNGVVDDSQLPKDRFSAERLKGVDSTLKIQPAKLEDSAVYLCASSPSASSGQYFGPGTRLTVT.

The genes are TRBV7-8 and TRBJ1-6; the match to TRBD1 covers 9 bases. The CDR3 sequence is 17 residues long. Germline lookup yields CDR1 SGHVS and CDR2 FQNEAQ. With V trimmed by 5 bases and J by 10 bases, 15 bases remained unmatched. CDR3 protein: CASSRKNRDRDDSPLHF. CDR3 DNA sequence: TGTGCCAGCAGCCGAAAGAATAGGGACAGGGACGACTCACCCCTCCACTTT. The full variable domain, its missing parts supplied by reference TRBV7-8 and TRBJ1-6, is GAGVSQSPRYKVAKRGQDVALRCDPISGHVSLFWYQQALGQGPEFLTYFQNEAQLDKSGLPSDRFFAERPEGSVSTLKIQRTQQEDSAVYLCASSRKNRDRDDSPLHFGNGTRLTVT.

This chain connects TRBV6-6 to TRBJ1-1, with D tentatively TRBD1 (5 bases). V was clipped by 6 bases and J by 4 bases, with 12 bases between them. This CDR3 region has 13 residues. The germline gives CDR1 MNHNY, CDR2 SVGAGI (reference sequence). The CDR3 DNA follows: TGTGCCAGCAGAGACCCCGGGGGCACTGAAGCTTTCTTT. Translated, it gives CASRDPGGTEAFF.

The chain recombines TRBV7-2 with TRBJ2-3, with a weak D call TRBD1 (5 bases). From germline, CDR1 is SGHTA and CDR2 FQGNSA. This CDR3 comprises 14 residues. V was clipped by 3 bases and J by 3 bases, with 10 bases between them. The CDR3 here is CASSFSQGTDTQYF. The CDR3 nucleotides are TGTGCCAGCAGCTTCAGTCAGGGAACAGATACGCAGTATTTT.

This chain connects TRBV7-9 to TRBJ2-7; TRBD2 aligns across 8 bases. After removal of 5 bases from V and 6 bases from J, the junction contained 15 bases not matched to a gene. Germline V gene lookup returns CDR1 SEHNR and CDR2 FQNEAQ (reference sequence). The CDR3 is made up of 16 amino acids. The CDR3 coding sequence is TGTGCCAGCAGCCCCCATATTCCGGGAGGGCCCGGCGAGCAGTACTTC. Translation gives CASSPHIPGGPGEQYF.

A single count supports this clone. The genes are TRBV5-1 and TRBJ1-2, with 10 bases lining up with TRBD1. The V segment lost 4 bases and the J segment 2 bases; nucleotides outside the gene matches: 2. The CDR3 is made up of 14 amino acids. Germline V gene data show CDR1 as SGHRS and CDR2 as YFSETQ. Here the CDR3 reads CASSEDRGNYGYTF. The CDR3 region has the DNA TGCGCCAGCAGCGAGGACAGGGGGAACTATGGCTACACCTTC.

For the CDR3, the DNA is TGTGCCAGCAGCTCCGCGGGATTTGAGACCCAGTACTTC. Translation gives CASSSAGFETQYF. J is TRBJ2-5 and V is TRBV7-9, with a weak D call TRBD2 (6 bases). The ends were cut back, 4 bases at V and 5 bases at J, with 11 bases in the middle. Germline V CDR1 and CDR2: SEHNR, FQNEAQ (reference sequence). The CDR3 contains 13 residues.

In DNA form, the CDR3 reads TGCGCCAGCAGCCAACAGGACAGGGGGCCCGGCTACACCTTC. It yields the protein CASSQQDRGPGYTF. The V gene is TRBV4-1, the J gene TRBJ1-2, with 11 positions matching TRBD1. V lost 2 bases to trimming and J lost 8 bases; unmatched junction nucleotides: 4. The length of the CDR3 is 14 residues. Germline V CDR1 and CDR2: MGHRA, YSYEKL.

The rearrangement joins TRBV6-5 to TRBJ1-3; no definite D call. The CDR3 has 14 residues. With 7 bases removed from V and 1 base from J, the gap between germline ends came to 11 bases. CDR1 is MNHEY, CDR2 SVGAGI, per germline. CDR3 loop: CASTAGQSGNTIYF. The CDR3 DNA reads TGTGCCAGCACCGCGGGTCAGTCTGGAAACACCATATATTTT.

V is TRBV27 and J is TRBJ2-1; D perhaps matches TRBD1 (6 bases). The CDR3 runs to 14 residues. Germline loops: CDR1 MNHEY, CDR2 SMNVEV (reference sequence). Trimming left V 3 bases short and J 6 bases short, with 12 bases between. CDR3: CASSLIPGANEQFF. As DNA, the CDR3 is TGTGCCAGCAGTTTGATCCCAGGGGCCAATGAGCAGTTCTTC.

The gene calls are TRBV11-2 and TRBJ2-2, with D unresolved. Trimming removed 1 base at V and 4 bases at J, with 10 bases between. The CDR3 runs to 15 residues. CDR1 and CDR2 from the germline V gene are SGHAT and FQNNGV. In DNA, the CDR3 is TGTGCCAGCAGCTTAGCCCCCACCGGCACCGGGGAGCTGTTTTTT. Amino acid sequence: CASSLAPTGTGELFF. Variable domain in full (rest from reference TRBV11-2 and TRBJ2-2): EAGVAQSPRYKIIEKRQSVAFWCNPISGHATLYWYQQILGQGPKLLIQFQNNGVVDDSQLPKDRFSAERLKGVDSTLKIQPAKLEDSAVYLCASSLAPTGTGELFFGEGSRLTVL.

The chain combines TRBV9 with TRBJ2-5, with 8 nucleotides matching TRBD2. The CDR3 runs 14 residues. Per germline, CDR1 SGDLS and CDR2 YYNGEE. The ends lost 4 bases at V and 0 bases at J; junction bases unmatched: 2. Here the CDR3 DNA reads TGTGCCAGCAGCTTAGCGGGGAACCAAGAGACCCAGTACTTC. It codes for CASSLAGNQETQYF.